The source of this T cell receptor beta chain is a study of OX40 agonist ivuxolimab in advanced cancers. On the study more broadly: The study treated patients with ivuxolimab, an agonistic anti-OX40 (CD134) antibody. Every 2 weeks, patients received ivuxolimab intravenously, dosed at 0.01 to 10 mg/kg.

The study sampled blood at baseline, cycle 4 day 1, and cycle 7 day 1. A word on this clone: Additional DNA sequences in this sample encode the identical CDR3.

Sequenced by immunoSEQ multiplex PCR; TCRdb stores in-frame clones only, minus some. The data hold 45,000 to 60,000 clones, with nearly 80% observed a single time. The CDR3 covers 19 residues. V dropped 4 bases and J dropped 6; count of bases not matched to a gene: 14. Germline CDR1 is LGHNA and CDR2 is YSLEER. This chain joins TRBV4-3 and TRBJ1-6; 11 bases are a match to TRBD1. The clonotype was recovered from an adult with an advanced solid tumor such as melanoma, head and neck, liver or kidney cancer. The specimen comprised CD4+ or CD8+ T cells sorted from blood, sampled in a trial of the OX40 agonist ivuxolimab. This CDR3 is CASSPRPPGTGGGNSPLHF. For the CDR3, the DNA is TGCGCCAGCAGCCCCAGACCCCCCGGGACAGGGGGTGGTAATTCACCCCTCCACTTT.